Described below is a single TCR beta chain sequence and its context. What it recognizes is unknown. The data derive from a study of graft-versus-host responses after intestinal transplantation. For the study at large: Transplantation in recipients was multivisceral, liver-intestinal, or isolated intestinal.

Whole-study results and caveats: GvH clones detected in recipient marrow included some appearing first in ileum or blood. Early post-transplant falls in HvG clones accompanied the peak levels of circulating GvH clones. Allografts of patients with graft-donor T cell macrochimerism showed high graft-versus-host to host-versus-graft clone ratios.

Germline lookup yields CDR1 SQVTM and CDR2 ANQGSEA. Trimming shortened V by 5 bases and J by 4 bases, and 11 bases separated the two germline ends. The CDR3 is 12 amino acids. The data were produced by immunoSEQ multiplex PCR, yet TCRdb's version contains in-frame clones alone and is incomplete. Among more than 65,000 clones listed, 84% were seen once. This TCR was recovered from a human donor who was the organ donor for an intestinal transplant. The starting material was unstimulated CD4+ T cells sorted from spleen or lymph node cells, obtained before transplant. The chain couples TRBV29-1 to TRBJ1-2; D gene ambiguous. DNA for the CDR3: TGCAGCGTTTTATTGCGGGGCTATGGCTACACCTTC. This translates into CSVLLRGYGYTF.